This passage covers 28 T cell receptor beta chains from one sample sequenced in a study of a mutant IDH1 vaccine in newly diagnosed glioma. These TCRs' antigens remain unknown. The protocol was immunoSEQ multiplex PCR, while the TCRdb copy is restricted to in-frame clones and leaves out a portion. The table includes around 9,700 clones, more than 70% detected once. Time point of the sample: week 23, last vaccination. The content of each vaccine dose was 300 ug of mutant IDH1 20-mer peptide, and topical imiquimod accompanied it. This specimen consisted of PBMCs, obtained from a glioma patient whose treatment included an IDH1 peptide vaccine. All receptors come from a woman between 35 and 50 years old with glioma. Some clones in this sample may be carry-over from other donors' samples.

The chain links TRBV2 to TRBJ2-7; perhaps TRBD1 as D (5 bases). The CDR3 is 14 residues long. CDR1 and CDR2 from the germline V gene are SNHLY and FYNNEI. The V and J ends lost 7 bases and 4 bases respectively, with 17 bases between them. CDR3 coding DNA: TGTGCCAGCAAGGAGATACTCGACAGTTACGAGCAGTACTTC. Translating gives CASKEILDSYEQYF.

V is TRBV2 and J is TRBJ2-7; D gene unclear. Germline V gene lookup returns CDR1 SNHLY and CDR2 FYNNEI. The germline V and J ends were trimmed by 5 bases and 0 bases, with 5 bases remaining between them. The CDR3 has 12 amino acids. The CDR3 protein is CASSSDSYEQYF. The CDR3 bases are TGTGCCAGCAGTTCGGACTCCTACGAGCAGTACTTC.

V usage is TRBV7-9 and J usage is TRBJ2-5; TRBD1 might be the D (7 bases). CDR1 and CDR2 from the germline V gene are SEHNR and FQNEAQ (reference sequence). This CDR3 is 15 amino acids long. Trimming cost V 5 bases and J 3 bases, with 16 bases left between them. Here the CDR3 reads CASSRGGGQEETQYF. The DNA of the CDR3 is TGTGCCAGCAGCCGGGGAGGAGGACAGGAAGAGACCCAGTACTTC. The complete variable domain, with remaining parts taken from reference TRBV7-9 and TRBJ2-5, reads DTGVSQNPRHKITKRGQNVTFRCDPISEHNRLYWYRQTLGQGPEFLTYFQNEAQLEKSRLLSDRFSAERPKGSFSTLEIQRTEQGDSAMYLCASSRGGGQEETQYFGPGTRLLVL.

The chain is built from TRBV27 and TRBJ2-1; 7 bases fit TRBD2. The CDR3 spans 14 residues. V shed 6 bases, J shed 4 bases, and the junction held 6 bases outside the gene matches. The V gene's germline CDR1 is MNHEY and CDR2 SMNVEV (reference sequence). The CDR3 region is CASRPSGMYNEQFF. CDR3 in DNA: TGTGCCAGCAGACCTAGCGGTATGTACAATGAGCAGTTCTTC.

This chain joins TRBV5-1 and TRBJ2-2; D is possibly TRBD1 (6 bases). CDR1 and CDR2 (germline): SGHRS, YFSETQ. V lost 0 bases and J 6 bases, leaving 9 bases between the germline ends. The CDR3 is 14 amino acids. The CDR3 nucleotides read TGCGCCAGCAGCTTGGACAGGGCATCCGGGGAGCTGTTTTTT. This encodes CASSLDRASGELFF.

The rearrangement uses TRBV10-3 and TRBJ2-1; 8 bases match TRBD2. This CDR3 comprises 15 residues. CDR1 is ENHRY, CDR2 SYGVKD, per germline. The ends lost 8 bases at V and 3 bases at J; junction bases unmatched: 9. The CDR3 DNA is TGTGCCATCGCCCCCCGGGAGGGCGACTACAATGAGCAGTTCTTC. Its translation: CAIAPREGDYNEQFF.

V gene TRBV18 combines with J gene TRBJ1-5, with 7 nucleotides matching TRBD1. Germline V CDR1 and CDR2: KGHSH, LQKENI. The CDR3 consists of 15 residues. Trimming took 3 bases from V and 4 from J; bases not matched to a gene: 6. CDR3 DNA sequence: TGTGCCAGCTCACCGCGCGGGACAGATAATCAGCCCCAGCATTTT. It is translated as CASSPRGTDNQPQHF.

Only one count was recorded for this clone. The CDR3 spells CASSTGLAAVGELFF. DNA for the CDR3: TGTGCCAGCAGTACAGGACTAGCGGCGGTCGGGGAGCTGTTTTTT. J is TRBJ2-2 and V is TRBV27; 10 bases are shared with TRBD2. Germline CDR1 reads MNHEY; CDR2 reads SMNVEV (reference sequence). CDR3 length: 15 residues. Trimming at V came to 5 bases and at J to 7 bases, leaving 7 bases not matched to a gene.

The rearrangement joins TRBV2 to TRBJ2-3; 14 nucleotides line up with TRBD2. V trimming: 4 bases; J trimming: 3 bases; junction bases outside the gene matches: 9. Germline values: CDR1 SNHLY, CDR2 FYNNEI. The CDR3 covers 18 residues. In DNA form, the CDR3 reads TGTGCCAGCAGTGCCGGGACTAGCGGGAGTATGTGGACAGATACGCAGTATTTT. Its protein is CASSAGTSGSMWTDTQYF.

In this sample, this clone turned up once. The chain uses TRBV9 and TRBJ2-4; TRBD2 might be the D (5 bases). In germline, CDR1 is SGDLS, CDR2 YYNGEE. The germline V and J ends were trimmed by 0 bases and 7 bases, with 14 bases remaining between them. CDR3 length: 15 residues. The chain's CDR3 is CASSVDHGPGNIQYF. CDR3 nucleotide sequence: TGTGCCAGCAGCGTAGACCACGGACCGGGGAACATTCAGTACTTC.

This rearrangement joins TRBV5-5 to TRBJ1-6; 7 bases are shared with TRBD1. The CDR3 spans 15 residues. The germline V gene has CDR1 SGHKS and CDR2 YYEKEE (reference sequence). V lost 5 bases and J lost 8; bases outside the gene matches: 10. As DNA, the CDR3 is TGTGCCAGCAGACAAACGACAGGGTTACATTCACCCCTCCACTTT. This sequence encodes CASRQTTGLHSPLHF.

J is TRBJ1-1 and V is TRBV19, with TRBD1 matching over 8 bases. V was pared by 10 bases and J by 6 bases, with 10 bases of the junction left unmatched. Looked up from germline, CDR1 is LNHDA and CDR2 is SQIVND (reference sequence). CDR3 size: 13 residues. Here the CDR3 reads CATRDRYYAEAFF. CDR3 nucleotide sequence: TGTGCCACCAGGGACAGGTATTACGCTGAAGCTTTCTTT.

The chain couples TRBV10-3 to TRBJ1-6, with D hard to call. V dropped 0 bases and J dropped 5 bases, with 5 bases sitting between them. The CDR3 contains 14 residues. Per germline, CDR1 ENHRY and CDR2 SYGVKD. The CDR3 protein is CAISESTDNSPLHF. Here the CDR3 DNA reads TGTGCCATCAGTGAGTCAACAGATAATTCACCCCTCCACTTT.

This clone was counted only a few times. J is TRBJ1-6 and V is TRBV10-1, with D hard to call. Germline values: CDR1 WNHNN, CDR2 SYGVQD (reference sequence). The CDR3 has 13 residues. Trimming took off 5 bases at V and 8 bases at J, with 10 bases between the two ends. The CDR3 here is CASSRTWDSPLHF. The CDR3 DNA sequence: TGCGCCAGCAGTCGGACCTGGGATTCACCCCTCCACTTT.

The DNA for the CDR3 is TGTGCCTGGAGTAGGAATGAGCAGTTCTTC. Translation: CAWSRNEQFF. The rearrangement uses TRBV30 and TRBJ2-1; D unclear. The CDR3 contains 10 residues. The V gene's germline CDR1 is GTSNPN and CDR2 SVGIG (reference sequence). V dropped 2 bases and J dropped 7 bases, with 3 bases sitting between them. The complete variable domain, with remaining parts taken from reference TRBV30 and TRBJ2-1, reads SQTIHQWPATLVQPVGSPLSLECTVEGTSNPNLYWYRQAAGRGLQLLFYSVGIGQISSEVPQNLSASRPQDRQFILSSKKLLLSDSGFYLCAWSRNEQFFGPGTRLTVL.

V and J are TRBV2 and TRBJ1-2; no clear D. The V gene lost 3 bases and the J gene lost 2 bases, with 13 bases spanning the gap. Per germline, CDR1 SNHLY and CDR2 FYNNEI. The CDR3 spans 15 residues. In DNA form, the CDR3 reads TGTGCCAGCAGTGAGGATGGCAGTAACAACTATGGCTACACCTTC. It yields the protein CASSEDGSNNYGYTF. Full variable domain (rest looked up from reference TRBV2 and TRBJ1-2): EPEVTQTPSHQVTQMGQEVILRCVPISNHLYFYWYRQILGQKVEFLVSFYNNEISEKSEIFDDQFSVERPDGSNFTLKIRSTKLEDSAMYFCASSEDGSNNYGYTFGSGTRLTVV.

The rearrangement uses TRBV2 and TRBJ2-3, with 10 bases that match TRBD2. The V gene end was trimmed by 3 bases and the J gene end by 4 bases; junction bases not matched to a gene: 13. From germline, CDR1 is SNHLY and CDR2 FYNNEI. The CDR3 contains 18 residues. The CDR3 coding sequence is TGTGCCAGCAGTGATCCAGCGGGAGGGCTCATTCGGGCAGATACGCAGTATTTT. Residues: CASSDPAGGLIRADTQYF. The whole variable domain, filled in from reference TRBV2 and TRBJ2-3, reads EPEVTQTPSHQVTQMGQEVILRCVPISNHLYFYWYRQILGQKVEFLVSFYNNEISEKSEIFDDQFSVERPDGSNFTLKIRSTKLEDSAMYFCASSDPAGGLIRADTQYFGPGTRLTVL.

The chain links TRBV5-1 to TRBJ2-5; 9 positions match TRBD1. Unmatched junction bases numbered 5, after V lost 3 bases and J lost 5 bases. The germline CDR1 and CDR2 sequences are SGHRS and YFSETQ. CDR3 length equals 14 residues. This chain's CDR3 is CASSSGQGRETQYF. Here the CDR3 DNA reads TGCGCCAGCAGCTCAGGACAGGGGCGGGAGACCCAGTACTTC.

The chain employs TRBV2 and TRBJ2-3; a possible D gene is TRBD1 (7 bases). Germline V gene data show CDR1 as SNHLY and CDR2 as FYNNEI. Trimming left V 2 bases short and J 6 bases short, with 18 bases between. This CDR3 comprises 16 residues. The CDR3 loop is CASSEWASAQGDTQYF. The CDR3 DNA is TGTGCCAGCAGTGAATGGGCTAGCGCACAGGGGGATACGCAGTATTTT.

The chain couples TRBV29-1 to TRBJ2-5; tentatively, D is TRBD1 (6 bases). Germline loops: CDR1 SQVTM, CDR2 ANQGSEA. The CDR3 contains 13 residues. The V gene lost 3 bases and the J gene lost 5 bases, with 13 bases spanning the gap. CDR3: CSVDRGMQETQYF. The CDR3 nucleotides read TGCAGCGTTGACAGGGGAATGCAGGAGACCCAGTACTTC.

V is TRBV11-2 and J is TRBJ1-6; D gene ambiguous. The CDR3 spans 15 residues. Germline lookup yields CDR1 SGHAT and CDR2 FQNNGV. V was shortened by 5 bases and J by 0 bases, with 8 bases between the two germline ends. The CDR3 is CASSPGSSYNSPLHF. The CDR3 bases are TGTGCCAGCAGCCCCGGGAGCTCCTATAATTCACCCCTCCACTTT.

In DNA form, the CDR3 reads TGTGCCAGCAGCGTAGGAAATACGCAGTATTTT. Its translation: CASSVGNTQYF. The rearrangement links TRBV9 to TRBJ2-3; no firm D call. Trimming left V 0 bases short and J 7 bases short, with 3 bases between. The germline V gene encodes CDR1 SGDLS and CDR2 YYNGEE. The CDR3 runs 11 residues.

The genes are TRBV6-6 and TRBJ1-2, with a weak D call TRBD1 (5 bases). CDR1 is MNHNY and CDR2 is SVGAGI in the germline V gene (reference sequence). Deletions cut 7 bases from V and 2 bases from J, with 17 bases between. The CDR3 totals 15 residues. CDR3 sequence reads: CASTTLAGANYGYTF. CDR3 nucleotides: TGTGCCAGCACCACCCTTGCCGGGGCGAACTATGGCTACACCTTC.

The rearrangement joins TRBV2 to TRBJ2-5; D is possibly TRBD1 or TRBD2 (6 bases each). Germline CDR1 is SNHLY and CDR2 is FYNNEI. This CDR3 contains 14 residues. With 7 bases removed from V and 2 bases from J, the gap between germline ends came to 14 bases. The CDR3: CASKGDSGQETQYF. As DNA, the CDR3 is TGTGCCAGCAAGGGGGATAGCGGTCAAGAGACCCAGTACTTC.

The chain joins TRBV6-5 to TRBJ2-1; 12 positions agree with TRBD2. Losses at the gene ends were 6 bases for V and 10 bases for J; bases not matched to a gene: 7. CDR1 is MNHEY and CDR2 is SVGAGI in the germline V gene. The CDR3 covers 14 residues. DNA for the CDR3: TGTGCCAGCAGACATCCTAGCGGGAGGGGAGAGCAGTTCTTC. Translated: CASRHPSGRGEQFF.

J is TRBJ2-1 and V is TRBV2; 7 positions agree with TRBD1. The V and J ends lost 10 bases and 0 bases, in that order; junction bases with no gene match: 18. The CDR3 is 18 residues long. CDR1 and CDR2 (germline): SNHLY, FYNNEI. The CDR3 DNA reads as TGTGCCATCGACAGGGAATTGTCGCGGGTCAGCTCCTACAATGAGCAGTTCTTC. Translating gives CAIDRELSRVSSYNEQFF.

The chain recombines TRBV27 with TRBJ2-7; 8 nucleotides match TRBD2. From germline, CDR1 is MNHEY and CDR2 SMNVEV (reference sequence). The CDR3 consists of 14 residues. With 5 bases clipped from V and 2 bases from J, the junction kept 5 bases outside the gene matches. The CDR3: CASSVAGGTYEQYF. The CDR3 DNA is TGTGCCAGCAGTGTGGCGGGAGGAACCTACGAGCAGTACTTC.

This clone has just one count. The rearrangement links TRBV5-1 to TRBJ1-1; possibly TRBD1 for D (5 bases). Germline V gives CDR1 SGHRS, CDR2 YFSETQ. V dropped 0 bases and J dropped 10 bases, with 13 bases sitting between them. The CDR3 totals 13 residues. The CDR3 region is CASSLEVEGRAFF. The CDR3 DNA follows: TGCGCCAGCAGCTTGGAGGTAGAGGGGCGAGCTTTCTTT.